Presented here are 30 T cell receptor beta chains from one specimen sequenced in a study of T cell changes during pregnancy in multiple sclerosis. Repertoires were generated with immunoSEQ multiplex PCR, while TCRdb's copy carries only in-frame clones and drops some. This sample carries some 100,000 clones, about 94% of them seen once, and the ten largest clones take 0.9%. The sequencing here drew on peripheral blood, taken before pregnancy. Every receptor here comes from a female donor with multiple sclerosis, enrolled in a pregnancy study.

The chain couples TRBV7-2 to TRBJ2-5; TRBD2 agrees at 8 bases. The CDR3 is made up of 17 amino acids. CDR1 is SGHTA, CDR2 FQGNSA, per germline. V lost 5 bases to trimming and J lost 5 bases; unmatched junction nucleotides: 16. The CDR3: CASSGSRLAGLGETQYF. CDR3 DNA sequence: TGTGCCAGCAGCGGGTCGAGGTTAGCGGGATTGGGGGAGACCCAGTACTTC. Looking up the rest from reference TRBV7-2 and TRBJ2-5 gives the full variable domain: GAGVSQSPSNKVTEKGKDVELRCDPISGHTALYWYRQSLGQGLEFLIYFQGNSAPDKSGLPSDRFSAERTGGSVSTLTIQRTQQEDSAVYLCASSGSRLAGLGETQYFGPGTRLLVL.

The rearrangement joins TRBV7-2 to TRBJ1-5; TRBD1 might be the D (5 bases). Trimming cost V 1 base and J 5 bases, with 6 bases left between them. Looked up from germline, CDR1 is SGHTA and CDR2 is FQGNSA. The CDR3 sequence is 13 residues long. In nucleotides, the CDR3 is TGTGCCAGCAGCTTAGGGGGCTATCAGCCCCAGCATTTT. Its protein is CASSLGGYQPQHF.

The CDR3, as DNA: TGTGCCTGGGTCCCGCGCCCTGAGACCTTC. This encodes CAWVPRPETF. V gene TRBV30 combines with J gene TRBJ1-2; no firm D call. This CDR3 contains 10 residues. CDR1 and CDR2 (germline): GTSNPN, SVGIG (reference sequence). V dropped 5 bases and J dropped 14 bases, with 15 bases sitting between them.

The CDR3, as DNA: TGTGCCAGCAGCTTGGGGGGAGGGCCCCGCGAGCAGTACTTC. Protein: CASSLGGGPREQYF. This chain uses TRBV5-6 with TRBJ2-7, with 7 bases lining up with TRBD2. Germline V gene data show CDR1 as SGHDT and CDR2 as YYEEEE. The V and J ends lost 0 bases and 6 bases, in that order; junction bases with no gene match: 6. There are 14 residues in the CDR3.

V is TRBV5-1 and J is TRBJ2-2, with TRBD1 identical over 11 bases. This CDR3 comprises 16 residues. Per the germline V gene, CDR1 is SGHRS and CDR2 is YFSETQ. The V and J ends lost 4 bases and 5 bases, in that order; junction bases with no gene match: 7. CDR3 in amino acids: CASSQRGTGGTGELFF. CDR3 DNA sequence: TGCGCCAGCAGCCAGAGGGGGACAGGGGGAACCGGGGAGCTGTTTTTT. Together with reference TRBV5-1 and TRBJ2-2, the CDR3 gives the full variable domain: KAGVTQTPRYLIKTRGQQVTLSCSPISGHRSVSWYQQTPGQGLQFLFEYFSETQRNKGNFPGRFSGRQFSNSRSEMNVSTLELGDSALYLCASSQRGTGGTGELFFGEGSRLTVL.

J is TRBJ1-4 and V is TRBV15; perhaps TRBD1 as D (6 bases). The germline V gene encodes CDR1 LNHNV and CDR2 YYDKDF (reference sequence). The CDR3 length is 17 residues. V lost 1 base and J 3 bases, leaving 15 bases between the germline ends. The CDR3 DNA reads as TGTGCCACCAGCAGAGGGGGGACATTCCGGTCTAATGAAAAACTGTTTTTT. This gives the protein CATSRGGTFRSNEKLFF.

This clone was picked up a small number of times. This chain connects TRBV9 to TRBJ2-1; 11 bases map to TRBD2. Trimming at V came to 4 bases and at J to 3 bases, leaving 15 bases not matched to a gene. This CDR3 is built from 19 residues. Per germline, CDR1 SGDLS and CDR2 YYNGEE. CDR3 sequence reads: CASSPSAVTSGSFYNEQFF. The CDR3 nucleotides are TGTGCCAGCAGCCCGAGCGCGGTCACTAGCGGGAGTTTCTACAATGAGCAGTTCTTC.

V is TRBV7-8 and J is TRBJ2-7; 7 positions agree with TRBD2. Per germline, CDR1 SGHVS and CDR2 FQNEAQ. The CDR3 is 15 residues long. The V segment lost 7 bases and the J segment 4 bases; nucleotides outside the gene matches: 13. DNA of the CDR3: TGTGCCAGCATCCCCCCGGGGGGAAGTCGGTACGAGCAGTACTTC. Protein: CASIPPGGSRYEQYF.

The chain employs TRBV4-1 and TRBJ1-2; TRBD1 is a possible D gene (5 bases). Between the trimmed V and J ends, which lost 0 bases and 2 bases, there was a span of 10 bases. Germline V gene data show CDR1 as MGHRA and CDR2 as YSYEKL. The CDR3 spans 15 residues. CDR3 amino acids: CASSQDRGGNYGYTF. The CDR3, as DNA: TGCGCCAGCAGCCAAGATCGGGGGGGGAACTATGGCTACACCTTC.

This clone has just one count. The chain carries TRBV5-4 and TRBJ2-4, with TRBD2 matching over 7 bases. The germline gives CDR1 SGHNT, CDR2 YYREEE (reference sequence). The J segment lost 0 bases and the V segment lost 4 bases, leaving 10 bases of the junction unmatched. This CDR3 is built from 17 residues. CDR3 nucleotide sequence: TGTGCCAGCAGCCGCTTTTCTAGCGGCCTAGCCAAAAACATTCAGTACTTC. Amino acids: CASSRFSSGLAKNIQYF.

This clone was observed once. V gene TRBV5-1 combines with J gene TRBJ2-1, with D tentatively TRBD1 (5 bases). V was pared by 2 bases and J by 10 bases, with 13 bases between. Germline lookup yields CDR1 SGHRS and CDR2 YFSETQ. This CDR3 contains 13 residues. The CDR3 loop is CASSLGVPQEQFF. The CDR3, as DNA: TGCGCCAGCAGCTTAGGGGTCCCGCAGGAGCAGTTCTTC.

The chain employs TRBV28 and TRBJ2-7; D gene ambiguous. CDR3 length equals 12 residues. V lost 6 bases, J lost 0 bases, and 6 bases lay in between. The germline gives CDR1 MDHEN, CDR2 SYDVKM. The CDR3 region has the DNA TGTGCCAGCAGCTACAGCTCCTACGAGCAGTACTTC. Protein sequence: CASSYSSYEQYF.

The J gene is TRBJ1-2, the V gene TRBV27; the match to TRBD1 covers 7 bases. Losses at the gene ends were 7 bases for V and 4 bases for J; bases not matched to a gene: 9. CDR3 length: 14 residues. Germline V gene data show CDR1 as MNHEY and CDR2 as SMNVEV (reference sequence). The CDR3 DNA reads as TGTGCCAGCAAACTACAGGGGTTCGGCTATGGCTACACCTTC. This translates into CASKLQGFGYGYTF.

The CDR3 bases are TGTGCCAGCAGCCCCAGACAGTCCTACGAGCAGTACTTC. Translating it yields CASSPRQSYEQYF. This rearrangement joins TRBV6-6 to TRBJ2-7; maybe TRBD1 (5 bases). V lost 6 bases and J 1 base, leaving 10 bases between the germline ends. The germline V gene has CDR1 MNHNY and CDR2 SVGAGI (reference sequence). The CDR3 is 13 residues long.

The chain carries TRBV27 and TRBJ2-1; D possibly corresponds to TRBD2 (6 bases). CDR1 MNHEY and CDR2 SMNVEV come from the germline V gene (reference sequence). The V end lost 8 bases, the J end lost 0 bases, and 17 bases lay between the germline ends. There are 16 residues in the CDR3. The CDR3: CASVGPGSSSYNEQFF. For the CDR3, the DNA is TGTGCCAGCGTCGGACCCGGGAGTAGCTCCTACAATGAGCAGTTCTTC.

The chain carries TRBV5-1 and TRBJ2-2; possibly TRBD1 for D (6 bases). The germline gives CDR1 SGHRS, CDR2 YFSETQ. V lost 6 bases and J 1 base, leaving 10 bases between the germline ends. CDR3 size: 14 residues. CDR3 in amino acids: CASTTGQNTGELFF. DNA of the CDR3: TGCGCCAGCACCACGGGACAGAACACCGGGGAGCTGTTTTTT. The full variable domain, in which reference TRBV5-1 and TRBJ2-2 provide the parts outside the CDR3, is KAGVTQTPRYLIKTRGQQVTLSCSPISGHRSVSWYQQTPGQGLQFLFEYFSETQRNKGNFPGRFSGRQFSNSRSEMNVSTLELGDSALYLCASTTGQNTGELFFGEGSRLTVL.

The chain carries TRBV7-2 and TRBJ1-2; 7 nucleotides align to TRBD1. The germline V gene has CDR1 SGHTA and CDR2 FQGNSA. The CDR3 totals 18 residues. The ends lost 5 bases at V and 3 bases at J; junction bases unmatched: 18. The CDR3 sequence: CASSLGMATGVFDYGYTF. The CDR3 DNA is TGTGCCAGCAGCCTGGGTATGGCCACAGGGGTTTTCGACTATGGCTACACCTTC.

The rearrangement joins TRBV5-4 to TRBJ2-3; 7 bases match TRBD2. The junction had 7 bases not matched to a gene; V was cut back by 4 bases and J by 2 bases. CDR1 is SGHNT and CDR2 is YYREEE in the germline V gene (reference sequence). The CDR3 has 15 residues. DNA of the CDR3: TGTGCCAGCAGCCCTAGCAGCGGGAACACAGATACGCAGTATTTT. The encoded protein is CASSPSSGNTDTQYF.

The chain recombines TRBV6-6 with TRBJ2-7, with 9 positions matching TRBD1. The CDR3 has 16 residues. Per germline, CDR1 MNHNY and CDR2 SVGAGI (reference sequence). The junction had 9 bases not matched to a gene; V was cut back by 2 bases and J by 4 bases. CDR3 DNA sequence: TGTGCCAGCAGTTACCCCCGGGACAGGGTTGGGTACGAGCAGTACTTC. Amino acid sequence: CASSYPRDRVGYEQYF.

The chain couples TRBV28 to TRBJ1-2; TRBD1 matches 7 bases. Germline CDR1 and CDR2: MDHEN and SYDVKM. V dropped 5 bases and J dropped 4; count of bases not matched to a gene: 4. CDR3 length equals 13 residues. CDR3 protein: CASSRTGTYGYTF. Written as DNA, the CDR3 is TGTGCCAGCAGTCGGACAGGAACCTATGGCTACACCTTC.

The chain has TRBV10-1 and TRBJ2-5; 8 positions match TRBD2. The CDR3 runs 17 residues. Germline loops: CDR1 WNHNN, CDR2 SYGVQD (reference sequence). The trim removed 7 bases at V and 4 bases at J, leaving 17 bases unmatched. This chain's CDR3 is CASTDGRTGLGPETQYF. DNA of the CDR3: TGCGCCAGCACCGATGGCCGAACGGGACTAGGTCCAGAGACCCAGTACTTC.

CDR3 DNA sequence: TGCGCCAGCAGCTTGGAGGCCCCGGACAGGTACTACAATGAGCAGTTCTTC. It codes for CASSLEAPDRYYNEQFF. The J gene is TRBJ2-1, the V gene TRBV5-1; 7 bases fit TRBD1. This CDR3 is built from 17 residues. The ends lost 0 bases at V and 3 bases at J; junction bases unmatched: 9. CDR1 is SGHRS, CDR2 YFSETQ, per germline.

This chain joins TRBV7-2 and TRBJ2-1, with 10 bases fitting TRBD1. V lost 4 bases and J lost 8; bases outside the gene matches: 8. The V gene's germline CDR1 is SGHTA and CDR2 FQGNSA. The CDR3 sequence is 15 residues long. The CDR3 protein is CASSSTRDRGDEQFF. The DNA of the CDR3 is TGTGCCAGCAGCTCAACCCGGGACAGGGGTGATGAGCAGTTCTTC.

The chain has TRBV29-1 and TRBJ1-2, with 7 bases that match TRBD1. V lost 2 bases to trimming and J lost 8 bases; unmatched junction nucleotides: 5. CDR1 is SQVTM and CDR2 is ANQGSEA in the germline V gene. The CDR3 loop spans 12 amino acids. CDR3 residues: CSVEKGAGGYTF. For the CDR3, the DNA is TGCAGCGTTGAAAAGGGGGCGGGAGGCTACACCTTC.

This clone was counted only a few times. The chain joins TRBV10-2 to TRBJ2-7; a possible D gene is TRBD1 (5 bases). The CDR3 totals 15 residues. Germline assignment: CDR1 WSHSY and CDR2 SAAADI. Trimming took off 1 base at V and 0 bases at J, with 10 bases between the two ends. CDR3 DNA: TGCGCCAGCAGTGAGTTTCAGGGCCGCTCCTACGAGCAGTACTTC. This translates into CASSEFQGRSYEQYF.

This clone was recorded a few times. This chain links TRBV4-1 with TRBJ1-1; possible D gene TRBD1, 6 bases. CDR1 and CDR2 from the germline V gene are MGHRA and YSYEKL. Between the trimmed V and J ends, which lost 4 bases and 1 base, there was a span of 10 bases. This CDR3 spans 14 amino acids. The DNA for the CDR3 is TGCGCCAGCAGCCGCCTACAGGGGAACACTGAAGCTTTCTTT. Protein: CASSRLQGNTEAFF.

The rearrangement uses TRBV19 and TRBJ1-1; D may be TRBD1 (6 bases). Germline CDR1 and CDR2: LNHDA and SQIVND (reference sequence). The V and J ends lost 8 bases and 6 bases respectively, with 10 bases between them. The CDR3 contains 11 residues. DNA of the CDR3: TGTGCCAGTGAGGGGGATTCTGAAGCTTTCTTT. Protein: CASEGDSEAFF.

The genes are TRBV7-9 and TRBJ2-4, with 14 bases identical to TRBD2. With V trimmed by 6 bases and J by 6 bases, 13 bases remained unmatched. Germline V lookup: CDR1 SEHNR, CDR2 FQNEAQ (reference sequence). CDR3 length: 18 amino acids. The CDR3 DNA reads TGTGCCAGCAGTTGGGGACTAGCGGGAGAAGTATATTCAAACATTCAGTACTTC. It codes for CASSWGLAGEVYSNIQYF.

CDR3 protein: CASSEPNTEAFF. DNA for the CDR3: TGCGCCAGCAGTGAGCCAAACACTGAAGCTTTCTTT. The chain employs TRBV10-1 and TRBJ1-1; D call uncertain. CDR1 is WNHNN and CDR2 is SYGVQD in the germline V gene (reference sequence). This CDR3 is 12 amino acids long. V was clipped by 2 bases and J by 2 bases, with 3 bases between them.

DNA for the CDR3: TGTGCCAGCGGACAGGCGAACACCGGGGAGCTGTTTTTT. Residues: CASGQANTGELFF. This chain links TRBV19 with TRBJ2-2; 7 positions match TRBD1. This CDR3 has 13 residues. CDR1 is LNHDA, CDR2 SQIVND, per germline (reference sequence). V lost 9 bases to trimming and J lost 0 bases; unmatched junction nucleotides: 1.